This T cell receptor beta chain was sequenced during a study of cytomegalovirus exposure and HLA in healthy donors. Study overall: About 85 million unique TCR sequences came from HLA-typed donors in an early release.

Primers for the PCR totalled 60 Vbeta and 13 Jbeta. This table comes from immunoSEQ multiplex PCR, and its TCRdb copy is limited to in-frame clones, with some not included. The sample lists 140,000 to 150,000 clones; over 60% were seen once. V lost 2 bases and J 7 bases, leaving 10 bases between the germline ends. Germline V CDR1 and CDR2: SGHNT, YENEEA. The CDR3 spans 13 residues. The TCR originated in a man aged 40-49 years in good health and CMV-seronegative. Sequenced: PBMCs. The V call is TRBV11-3, the J call TRBJ2-3; D uncertain. The DNA of the CDR3 is TGTGCCAGCAGCTTAACTCCCAAGAATACGCAGTATTTT. Protein sequence: CASSLTPKNTQYF.